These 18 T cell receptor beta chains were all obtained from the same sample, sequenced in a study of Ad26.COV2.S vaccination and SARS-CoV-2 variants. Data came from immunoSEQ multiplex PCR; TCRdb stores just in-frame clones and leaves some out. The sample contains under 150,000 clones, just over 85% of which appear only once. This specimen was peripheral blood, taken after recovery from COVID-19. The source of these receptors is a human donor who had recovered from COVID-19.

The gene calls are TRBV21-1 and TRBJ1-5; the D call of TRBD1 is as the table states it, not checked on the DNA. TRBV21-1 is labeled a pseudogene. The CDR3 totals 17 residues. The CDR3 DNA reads TGTGCCAGCAGCAAAGTTTTTCTTCCTCCTCCAGATCAGCCCCAGCATTTT. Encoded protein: CASSKVFLPPPDQPQHF.

DNA for the CDR3: TGTGCCAGCAGTAAGACAGGAGAGCCTAACTATGGCTACACCTTC. This codes for CASSKTGEPNYGYTF. The V call is TRBV7-2, the J call TRBJ1-2; tentatively, D is TRBD1 (6 bases). CDR1 and CDR2 from the germline V gene are SGHTA and FQGNSA. The ends were cut back, 6 bases at V and 0 bases at J, with 14 bases in the middle. The CDR3 sequence is 15 residues long.

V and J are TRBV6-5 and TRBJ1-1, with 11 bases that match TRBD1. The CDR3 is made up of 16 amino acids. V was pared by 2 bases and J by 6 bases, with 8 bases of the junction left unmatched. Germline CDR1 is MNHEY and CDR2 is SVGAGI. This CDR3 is CASSYNPDRGLPEAFF. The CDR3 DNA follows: TGTGCCAGCAGTTACAATCCGGACAGGGGGCTTCCTGAAGCTTTCTTT.

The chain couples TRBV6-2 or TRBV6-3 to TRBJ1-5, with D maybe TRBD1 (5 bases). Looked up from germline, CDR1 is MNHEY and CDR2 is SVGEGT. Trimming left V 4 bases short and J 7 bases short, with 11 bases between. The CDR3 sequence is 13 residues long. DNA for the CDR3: TGTGCCAGCAGTTTACAGGTGAGACAGCCCCAGCATTTT. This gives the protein CASSLQVRQPQHF.

The CDR3 DNA sequence: TGCGCCAGCAGCTTGGAACAGCCTTCGTATGGCTACACCTTC. Its translation is CASSLEQPSYGYTF. The rearrangement joins TRBV5-1 to TRBJ1-2; D gene ambiguous. The CDR3 extends over 14 amino acids. V lost 0 bases, J lost 5 bases, and 11 bases lay in between. Germline-derived CDR1 and CDR2 are SGHRS and YFSETQ. Combining the CDR3 with reference TRBV5-1 and TRBJ1-2 gives the whole variable domain KAGVTQTPRYLIKTRGQQVTLSCSPISGHRSVSWYQQTPGQGLQFLFEYFSETQRNKGNFPGRFSGRQFSNSRSEMNVSTLELGDSALYLCASSLEQPSYGYTFGSGTRLTVV.

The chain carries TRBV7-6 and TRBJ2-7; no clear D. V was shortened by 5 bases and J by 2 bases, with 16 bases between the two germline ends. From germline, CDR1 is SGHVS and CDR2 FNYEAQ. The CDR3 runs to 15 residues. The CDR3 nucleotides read TGTGCCAGCAGCCAGCCCTCGGGCAATACCTACGAGCAGTACTTC. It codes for CASSQPSGNTYEQYF.

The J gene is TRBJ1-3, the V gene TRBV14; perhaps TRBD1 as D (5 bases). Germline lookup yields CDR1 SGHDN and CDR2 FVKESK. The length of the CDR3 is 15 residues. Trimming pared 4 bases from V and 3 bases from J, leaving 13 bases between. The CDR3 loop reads CASSLAGTGGNTIYF. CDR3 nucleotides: TGTGCCAGCAGCCTTGCTGGGACGGGTGGAAACACCATATATTTT.

The CDR3: CASSLSSVGALGETQYF. The CDR3 DNA reads as TGTGCCAGCAGCTTATCGTCGGTAGGGGCGCTGGGTGAGACCCAGTACTTC. The chain is built from TRBV7-2 and TRBJ2-5; possible D gene TRBD1, 5 bases. Germline CDR1 reads SGHTA; CDR2 reads FQGNSA. V lost 2 bases, J lost 5 bases, and 21 bases lay in between. This CDR3 has 17 amino acids.

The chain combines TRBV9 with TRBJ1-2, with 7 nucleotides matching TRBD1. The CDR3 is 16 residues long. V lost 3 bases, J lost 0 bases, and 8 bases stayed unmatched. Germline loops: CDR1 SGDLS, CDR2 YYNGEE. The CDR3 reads CASSATTGATNYGYTF. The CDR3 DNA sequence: TGTGCCAGCAGCGCAACTACAGGGGCAACTAACTATGGCTACACCTTC.

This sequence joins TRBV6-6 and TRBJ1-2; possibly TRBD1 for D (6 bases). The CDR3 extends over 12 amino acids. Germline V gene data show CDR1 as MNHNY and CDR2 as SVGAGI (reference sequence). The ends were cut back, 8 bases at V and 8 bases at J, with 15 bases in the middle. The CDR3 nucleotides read TGTGCCAGCGGGGGGGGGCCTGTGGGCTACACCTTC. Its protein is CASGGGPVGYTF.

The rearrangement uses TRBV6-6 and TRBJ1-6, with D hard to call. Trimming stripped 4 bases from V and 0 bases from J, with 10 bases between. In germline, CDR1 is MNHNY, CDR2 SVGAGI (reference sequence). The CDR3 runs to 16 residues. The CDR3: CASSFVESSYNSPLHF. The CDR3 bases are TGTGCCAGCAGTTTCGTTGAATCCTCCTATAATTCACCCCTCCACTTT.

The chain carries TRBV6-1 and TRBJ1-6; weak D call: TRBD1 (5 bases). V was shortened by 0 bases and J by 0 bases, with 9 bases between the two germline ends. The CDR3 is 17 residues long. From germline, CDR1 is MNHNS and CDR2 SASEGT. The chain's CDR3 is CASSEARDRSYNSPLHF. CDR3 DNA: TGTGCCAGCAGTGAAGCGCGGGACCGCTCCTATAATTCACCCCTCCACTTT.

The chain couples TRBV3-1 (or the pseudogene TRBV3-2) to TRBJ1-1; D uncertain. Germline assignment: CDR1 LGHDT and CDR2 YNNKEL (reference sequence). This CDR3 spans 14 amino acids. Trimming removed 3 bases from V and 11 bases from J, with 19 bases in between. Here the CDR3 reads CASSHGEGGWTAFF. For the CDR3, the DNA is TGTGCCAGCAGCCACGGCGAAGGAGGGTGGACGGCTTTCTTT.

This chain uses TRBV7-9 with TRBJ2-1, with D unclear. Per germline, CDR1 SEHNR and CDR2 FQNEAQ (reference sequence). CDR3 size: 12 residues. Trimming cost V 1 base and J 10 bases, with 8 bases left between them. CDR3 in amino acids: CASSLGVREQFF. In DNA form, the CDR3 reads TGTGCCAGCAGCTTAGGGGTCCGAGAGCAGTTCTTC.

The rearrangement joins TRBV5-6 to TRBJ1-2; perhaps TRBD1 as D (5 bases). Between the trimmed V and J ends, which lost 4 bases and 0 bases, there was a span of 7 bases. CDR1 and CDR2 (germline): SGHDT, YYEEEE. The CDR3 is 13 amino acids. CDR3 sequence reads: CASSGGSNYGYTF. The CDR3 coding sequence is TGTGCCAGCAGCGGGGGATCTAACTATGGCTACACCTTC. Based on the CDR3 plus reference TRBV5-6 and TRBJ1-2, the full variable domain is DAGVTQSPTHLIKTRGQQVTLRCSPKSGHDTVSWYQQALGQGPQFIFQYYEEEERQRGNFPDRFSGHQFPNYSSELNVNALLLGDSALYLCASSGGSNYGYTFGSGTRLTVV.

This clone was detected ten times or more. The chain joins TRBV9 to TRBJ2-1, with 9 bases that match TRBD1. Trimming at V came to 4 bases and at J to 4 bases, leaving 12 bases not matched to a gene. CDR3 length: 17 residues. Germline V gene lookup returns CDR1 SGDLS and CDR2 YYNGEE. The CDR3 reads CASSRTTGTGRYNEQFF. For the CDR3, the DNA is TGTGCCAGCAGCCGCACAACCGGGACAGGGCGTTACAATGAGCAGTTCTTC.

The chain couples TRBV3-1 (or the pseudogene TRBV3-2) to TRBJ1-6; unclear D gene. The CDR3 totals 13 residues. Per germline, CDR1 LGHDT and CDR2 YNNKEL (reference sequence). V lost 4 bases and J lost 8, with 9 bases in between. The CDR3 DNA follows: TGTGCCAGCAGCCTTAGACCCGATTCACCCCTCCACTTT. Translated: CASSLRPDSPLHF.

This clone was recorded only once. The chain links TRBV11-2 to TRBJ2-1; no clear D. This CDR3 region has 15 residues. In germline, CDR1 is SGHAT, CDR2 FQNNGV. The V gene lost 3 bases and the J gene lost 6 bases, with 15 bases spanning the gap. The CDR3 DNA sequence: TGTGCCAGCAGCTTGTTCTCCCAGGCGGTCAATGAGCAGTTCTTC. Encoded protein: CASSLFSQAVNEQFF.